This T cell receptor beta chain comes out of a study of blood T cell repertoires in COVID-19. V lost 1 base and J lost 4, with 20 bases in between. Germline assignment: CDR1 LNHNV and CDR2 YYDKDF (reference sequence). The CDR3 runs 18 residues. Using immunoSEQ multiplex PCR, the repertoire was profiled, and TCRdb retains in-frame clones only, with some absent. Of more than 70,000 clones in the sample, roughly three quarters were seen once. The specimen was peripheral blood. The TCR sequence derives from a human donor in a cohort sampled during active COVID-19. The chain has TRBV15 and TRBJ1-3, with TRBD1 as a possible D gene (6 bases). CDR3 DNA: TGTGCCACCAGCAGAGGAGGGGGGGGAACAGAATCCGGAAACACCATATATTTT. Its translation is CATSRGGGGTESGNTIYF.